This is a list of T cell receptor beta chains from one sample in a study of immune evolution from preneoplasia to lung adenocarcinoma. TCRdb's table, derived via immunoSEQ multiplex PCR, lists solely in-frame clones and lacks some. The data hold a few thousand clones, with about two fifths observed a single time. Specimen: FFPE adjacent normal lung tissue. These receptors were collected from a person aged 55-80 years with lung adenocarcinoma. CDR3s include the opening cysteine and the closing phenylalanine or tryptophan. D genes are given only for firm matches. Not all rows give a size; the values are once, few, many and, for expanded clones, a class.

-	TRBV11-2	TRBJ1-1	-	CANSLVQGFGDTEAFF	TGTGCCAACAGCTTAGTTCAGGGGTTTGGGGACACTGAAGCTTTCTTT
few	TRBV9	TRBJ2-3	TRBD2	CASSPRLAGGLVTDTQYF	TGTGCCAGCAGCCCCCGACTAGCGGGGGGACTCGTTACAGATACGCAGTATTTT
few	TRBV7-9	TRBJ1-4	TRBD1	CASSGGQGGNEKLFF	TGTGCCAGCAGCGGCGGACAGGGAGGTAATGAAAAACTGTTTTTT
-	TRBV4-1	TRBJ2-1	-	CASSLAERSSYNEQFF	TGCGCCAGCAGCCTGGCGGAGCGGAGCTCCTACAATGAGCAGTTCTTC
-	TRBV6-4	TRBJ2-6	TRBD1	CATGTGLSSGANVLTF	TGTGCCACCGGGACAGGACTTAGCTCTGGGGCCAACGTCCTGACTTTC
few	TRBV4-3	TRBJ2-7	-	CASSQGTGRSYEQYF	TGCGCCAGCAGCCAAGGAACAGGGAGGTCCTACGAGCAGTACTTC
-	TRBV28	TRBJ2-7	TRBD2	CASSQPRLAVYEQYF	TGTGCCAGCAGTCAGCCGAGACTAGCCGTATACGAGCAGTACTTC
-	TRBV2	TRBJ2-4	-	CASRVQGYIQYF	TGTGCCAGCAGGGTACAGGGTTACATTCAGTACTTC
few	TRBV19	TRBJ2-7	-	CASSFAGSGEQYF	TGTGCCAGTAGTTTCGCAGGGTCGGGAGAGCAGTACTTC
-	TRBV4-1	TRBJ2-7	-	CASSQVDSSGYEQYF	TGCGCCAGCAGCCAAGTCGACAGTTCGGGATACGAGCAGTACTTC
-	TRBV18	TRBJ1-3	-	CASSPGRQPGNTIYF	TGTGCCAGCTCACCGGGACGACAGCCCGGAAACACCATATATTTT
-	TRBV6-5	TRBJ1-5	-	CASSYGLQRPQHF	TGTGCCAGCAGTTATGGACTTCAACGCCCCCAGCATTTT
-	TRBV19	TRBJ1-4	-	CASSPNIPTNEKLFF	TGTGCCAGTAGTCCAAACATACCAACTAATGAAAAACTGTTTTTT
few	TRBV11-2	TRBJ1-1	-	CASSLGAALNTEAFF	TGTGCCAGCAGCTTAGGGGCTGCCTTGAACACTGAAGCTTTCTTT
few	TRBV30	TRBJ1-2	TRBD1	CAWSAQGEGYTF	TGTGCCTGGAGTGCCCAGGGGGAGGGCTACACCTTC
-	TRBV4-3	TRBJ1-1	-	CASSQDRGARTEAFF	TGCGCCAGCAGCCAAGATCGGGGGGCTCGGACTGAAGCTTTCTTT
few	TRBV5-6	TRBJ1-2	TRBD1	CASSLPTGLGGYTF	TGTGCCAGCAGCTTGCCGACAGGGTTAGGCGGCTACACCTTC
-	TRBV6-1	TRBJ1-4	TRBD1	CASSDDSLSGGTNEKLFF	TGTGCCAGCAGTGACGATTCTCTATCAGGGGGAACTAATGAAAAACTGTTTTTT
-	TRBV7-7	TRBJ2-7	-	CASSLVGGYEQYF	TGTGCTAGCAGCTTAGTTGGAGGCTACGAGCAGTACTTC
-	TRBV7-9	TRBJ2-7	TRBD1	CASSSDRENEQYF	TGTGCCAGCAGCAGTGACAGGGAAAACGAGCAGTACTTC
-	TRBV7-2	TRBJ2-2	-	CASSLDWGTANTGELFF	TGTGCCAGCAGCTTAGATTGGGGGACCGCGAACACCGGGGAGCTGTTTTTT
few	TRBV5-1	TRBJ2-7	TRBD2	CASSSRLAHEQYF	TGCGCCAGCAGCTCAAGACTAGCCCACGAGCAGTACTTC